This entry describes one T cell receptor beta chain. Its antigen is currently unknown. These data belong to a study of T cell repertoires in ileal Crohn's disease. Produced via immunoSEQ multiplex PCR; TCRdb's table is partial and in-frame only. Counted here are some 14,000 clones, 70% to 90% occurring once; the ten biggest clones make up roughly 3.3%. V was pared by 4 bases and J by 2 bases, with 2 bases of the junction left unmatched. The CDR3 is 15 amino acids. Germline CDR1 MNHNS, CDR2 SASEGT. Findings of the study overall: High-frequency clones were more common in sorted CD8 than CD4 cells.

The rearrangement joins TRBV6-1 to TRBJ2-6, with 7 bases aligning to TRBD1. The TCR comes from an adult with Crohn's disease. Sequencing was carried out using ileal tissue. The CDR3 DNA is TGTGCCAGCAGTGGTACAGGGGCTGGGGCCAACGTCCTGACTTTC. It specifies CASSGTGAGANVLTF.